The sequence of this T cell receptor (beta chain) was determined in a study of technical replicates of blood from several donors. Sequencing was performed with immunoSEQ multiplex PCR; in TCRdb, only in-frame clones are kept and a portion is missing. The sample comprises over 70,000 clones, 90% of which are singletons, and roughly 4.5% rests with the top ten. This CDR3 is 14 amino acids long. Germline V gene data show CDR1 as MDHEN and CDR2 as SYDVKM. V was shortened by 3 bases and J by 2 bases, with 8 bases between the two germline ends. The sample taken for sequencing was PBMCs. The sequence derives from a human donor in good health. Some clones in this sample may be carry-over from other donors' samples. The chain recombines TRBV28 with TRBJ1-5, with D unresolved. The CDR3 DNA reads as TGTGCCAGCAGTTTGGGTCAGGGCAATCAGCCCCAGCATTTT. It yields the protein CASSLGQGNQPQHF. Filled out from reference TRBV28 and TRBJ1-5, the complete variable domain reads DVKVTQSSRYLVKRTGEKVFLECVQDMDHENMFWYRQDPGLGLRLIYFSYDVKMKEKGDIPEGYSVSREKKERFSLILESASTNQTSMYLCASSLGQGNQPQHFGDGTRLSIL.